Following are 15 T cell receptor beta chains from one sample sequenced in a study of regulatory T cells in long-lasting Graves disease. Building the TCR beta libraries relied on iRepertoire HTBI primers, and CDR3 regions underwent Arm-PCR. MiXCR was run by TCRdb on the multiplex PCR reads, yielding one entry per CDR3 protein. The sample yields 400,000 to 500,000 distinct CDR3 sequences, less than 20% seen once. Sample time point: newly diagnosed GD, antithyroid drugs for less than 3 months. PBMC RNA served as the TCR library source. In addition, the sample was reused for a study of T cells in Graves' hyperthyroidism and ophthalmopathy.

The sequences come from peripheral blood mononuclear cells (PBMCs), collected at new diagnosis, from a patient treated with antithyroid drugs. These receptors all come from a woman in her 30s with Graves disease.

This chain uses TRBV16 with TRBJ1-5; tentative D call: TRBD1 (6 bases). CDR1 is KGHSY and CDR2 is FQNENV in the germline V gene. Trimming cost V 3 bases and J 6 bases, with 15 bases left between them. The CDR3 is made up of 15 amino acids. The CDR3 reads CASSQGLGGRQPQHF. CDR3 in DNA: TGTGCCAGCAGCCAGGGTCTGGGGGGCCGTCAGCCCCAGCATTTT.

This clonotype was seen a few times. The J gene is TRBJ1-2, the V gene TRBV5-8; no clear D. This CDR3 contains 13 residues. Trimming removed 4 bases from V and 2 bases from J, with 9 bases in between. CDR1 is SGHTS and CDR2 is YDEGEE in the germline V gene. CDR3 DNA sequence: TGTGCCAGCAGCCGGACCGTAAACTATGGCTACACCTTC. This sequence encodes CASSRTVNYGYTF. The whole variable domain, remainder taken from reference TRBV5-8 and TRBJ1-2, is EAGVTQSPTHLIKTRGQQATLRCSPISGHTSVYWYQQALGLGLQFLLWYDEGEERNRGNFPPRFSGRQFPNYSSELNVNALELEDSALYLCASSRTVNYGYTFGSGTRLTVV.

This clonotype was seen at least ten times. The V call is TRBV28, the J call TRBJ1-2; possibly TRBD1 for D (5 bases). Trimming took off 6 bases at V and 0 bases at J, with 8 bases between the two ends. The CDR3 spans 13 residues. Looked up from germline, CDR1 is MDHEN and CDR2 is SYDVKM. The CDR3 DNA sequence: TGTGCCAGCAGACTGACAGCTAACTATGGCTACACCTTC. Its protein is CASRLTANYGYTF.

This clonotype was seen just once. This chain joins TRBV20-1 and TRBJ2-3; D possibly corresponds to TRBD2 (5 bases). Trimming pared 0 bases from V and 1 base from J, leaving 14 bases between. CDR1 is DFQATT, CDR2 SNEGSKA, per germline (reference sequence). The CDR3 runs 16 residues. CDR3 DNA: TGCAGTGCTAGAGATAGGCTAGCAGGCGGCACAGATACGCAGTATTTT. This gives the protein CSARDRLAGGTDTQYF.

This clonotype was detected ten times or more. The J gene is TRBJ2-2, the V gene TRBV7-9; D remains unclear. The CDR3 length is 11 residues. Trimming took 7 bases from V and 4 from J, leaving 4 bases between them. Germline CDR1 and CDR2: SEHNR and FQNEAQ (reference sequence). The CDR3 DNA reads as TGTGCCAGCAAGGCCACCGGGGAGCTGTTTTTT. It translates to CASKATGELFF.

This rearrangement joins TRBV3-1 to TRBJ2-1; 7 bases align to TRBD2. J gave up 0 bases and V 11 bases, and 13 bases lay outside the gene matches. The germline CDR1 and CDR2 sequences are LGHDT and YNNKEL (reference sequence). The CDR3 is 16 amino acids. The DNA for the CDR3 is TGTGCCGCCGGGTTAGCGGGCCTTAGCTCCTACAATGAGCAGTTCTTC. It translates to CAAGLAGLSSYNEQFF.

V gene TRBV28 combines with J gene TRBJ2-5; the D gene is possibly TRBD1 (6 bases). The CDR3 has 12 residues. The germline gives CDR1 MDHEN, CDR2 SYDVKM. Trimming left V 8 bases short and J 9 bases short, with 16 bases between. CDR3 nucleotide sequence: TGTGCCAGCGGGGGCGCCGGCGCGGCCCAGTACTTC. Translation gives CASGGAGAAQYF.

This clonotype was observed at least ten times. This chain connects TRBV6-2 or TRBV6-3 to TRBJ2-1, with D uncertain. Germline assignment: CDR1 MNHEY and CDR2 SVGEGT. Trimming shortened V by 2 bases and J by 0 bases, and 11 bases separated the two germline ends. This CDR3 spans 16 amino acids. In DNA, the CDR3 is TGTGCCAGCAGTTACGAAGCTGGGTCCTCCTACAATGAGCAGTTCTTC. Amino acid sequence: CASSYEAGSSYNEQFF.

This clonotype occurred a few times. CDR3 sequence: CAISESTGLQPQHF. The CDR3 bases are TGTGCCATCAGTGAGTCTACGGGGTTGCAGCCCCAGCATTTT. The chain combines TRBV10-3 with TRBJ1-5, with D unclear. Germline CDR1 and CDR2: ENHRY and SYGVKD. The CDR3 consists of 14 residues. V was shortened by 0 bases and J by 7 bases, with 10 bases between the two germline ends.

The table lists this clonotype with many counts. CDR3 coding DNA: TGTGCCAGCAGCACCCCGGAGAACACTGAAGCTTTCTTT. Translation: CASSTPENTEAFF. V gene TRBV3-1 combines with J gene TRBJ1-1; the D is unclear. The CDR3 has 13 residues. Trimming took 5 bases from V and 1 from J, leaving 8 bases between them. From germline, CDR1 is LGHDT and CDR2 YNNKEL (reference sequence).

This clonotype was detected only a few times. V usage is TRBV28 and J usage is TRBJ2-7; 13 bases match TRBD2. Germline CDR1 is MDHEN and CDR2 is SYDVKM. The CDR3 extends over 19 amino acids. With 6 bases clipped from V and 6 bases from J, the junction kept 20 bases outside the gene matches. The CDR3 loop reads CASSLRPSRTSGRISEQYF. The CDR3 nucleotides read TGTGCCAGCAGCCTTAGGCCATCGCGGACTAGCGGGAGAATCAGCGAGCAGTACTTC.

This clonotype was seen at least ten times. V is TRBV7-9 and J is TRBJ2-3; D is unresolved. V was shortened by 11 bases and J by 3 bases, with 12 bases between the two germline ends. This CDR3 contains 12 residues. Germline V gene data show CDR1 as SEHNR and CDR2 as FQNEAQ (reference sequence). The chain's CDR3 is CAGQKVTDTQYF. The CDR3 bases are TGTGCCGGCCAGAAAGTAACAGATACGCAGTATTTT.

This chain uses TRBV20-1 with TRBJ2-7, with 9 bases that match TRBD2. V trimming: 5 bases; J trimming: 0 bases; junction bases outside the gene matches: 8. Germline V gives CDR1 DFQATT, CDR2 SNEGSKA (reference sequence). The CDR3 is 15 amino acids. CDR3 sequence reads: CSAWLGTSFSYEQYF. CDR3 nucleotide sequence: TGCAGTGCTTGGCTCGGGACTAGCTTCTCCTACGAGCAGTACTTC.

As regards this clonotype: Because the CDR3 is missing its conserved closing phenylalanine or tryptophan, this is likely a read error. J is TRBJ2-1 and V is TRBV5-1; TRBD2 matches at 12 bases. The CDR3 has 14 residues. V lost 4 bases and J lost 8; bases outside the gene matches: 4. Germline-derived CDR1 and CDR2 are SGHRS and YFSETQ. The CDR3 sequence is CASSTRLAGDEQFL. The CDR3 DNA reads as TGCGCCAGCAGCACGAGACTAGCGGGAGATGAGCAGTTCCTC.

This clonotype was counted ten times or more. This chain links TRBV10-3 with TRBJ1-1; 8 bases align to TRBD1. V lost 7 bases to trimming and J lost 5 bases; unmatched junction nucleotides: 9. The CDR3 loop spans 14 amino acids. From germline, CDR1 is ENHRY and CDR2 SYGVKD. The CDR3 DNA sequence: TGTGCCATCAAACACCAGGGGGCGTTTACTGAAGCTTTCTTT. As protein: CAIKHQGAFTEAFF.